The clone carrying this TCR beta chain was detected ten times or more. By flow cytometry, patients selected for sequencing had shown an expansion of CD8+CD57+ cells. The V gene's germline CDR1 is SGHTA and CDR2 FQGNSA. The CDR3 has 13 amino acids. The V end was cut by 5 bases, the J end by 6 bases, with 12 bases between. Genomic DNA constituted the template upon which TCR beta VDJ and CDR3 profiling was performed. TCRdb called the reads again in MiXCR, with one record for every CDR3 protein. The sample includes under 200,000 distinct CDR3 sequences, roughly 48% of them seen just once. The sample is drawn from a study of CD8+CD57+ T cells in acquired aplastic anemia.

This clonotype was sampled from a human donor with aplastic anemia. Sequenced material: sorted CD4+, CD8+, or CD8+CD57+ T cells (not recorded which) from PBMCs. This chain uses TRBV7-2 with TRBJ2-3, with D perhaps given as TRBD1 or TRBD2 (5 bases each). In DNA, the CDR3 is TGTGCCAGCAGCGGGACGGTTAAGGATACGCAGTATTTT. Protein: CASSGTVKDTQYF.